This T cell receptor (beta chain) was profiled in a study of T cells after yellow fever vaccination. This clonotype has more than one count but fewer than ten. Its antigen is as yet unknown. TCR cDNA, made by 5'RACE template switching, carried an added universal primer site and UMIs. TCRdb independently ran MiXCR on the 5' RACE reads; one entry per CDR3 protein. The data contain some 350,000 distinct CDR3 sequences, 3% to 4.5% of them seen just once; the ten biggest clones take up roughly a quarter. Broader study findings: A secondary response was less intense yet reached its peak sooner, at day 5 versus 15. The bulk population could contribute abundant contaminating clonotypes to FACS-sorted repertoires.

V was shortened by 5 bases and J by 7 bases, with 23 bases between the two germline ends. CDR3 length equals 16 residues. Germline lookup yields CDR1 SGHTA and CDR2 FQGNSA. This clonotype originated in a man aged 18 to 30 who received the YFV17D yellow fever vaccine. The input for sequencing was PBMCs, taken 5 days after the yellow fever booster vaccination. The rearrangement joins TRBV7-2 to TRBJ2-5; D could derive from TRBD1 or TRBD2 (6 bases each). The CDR3 DNA is TGTGCCAGCAGCCCCCACGCCAGACTAGAAGGGGGGACCCAGTACTTC. Amino acids: CASSPHARLEGGTQYF.